This TCR beta chain was identified in a study of PD-1 blockade in classical Hodgkin lymphoma. Relapse after autologous stem cell transplantation occurred in every patient, and brentuximab vedotin exposure varied. Complete response, partial response or progressive disease constituted the best responses recorded. In regard to this clone: What it binds is not known.

Whole-study results and caveats: Undefined causes, possibly disease activity or prior therapy, underlie the repertoire differences. Patients who responded completely had about the same baseline diversity as newly diagnosed patients. TCR diversity in CD4+, not CD8+, cells rose significantly by C4D1.

The protocol was immunoSEQ multiplex PCR, while the TCRdb copy is restricted to in-frame clones and leaves out a portion. The repertoire includes tens of thousands of clones, roughly nine tenths of them detected once, and approximately 12% sits in the top ten. Sequencing used peripheral blood mononuclear cells (PBMCs), obtained before the second cycle of nivolumab. The source of this sequence is a human donor with classical Hodgkin lymphoma.

In DNA form, the CDR3 reads TGTGCCAGCAGCTTGGAGGACAGATACACCGGGGAGCTGTTTTTT. It codes for CASSLEDRYTGELFF. This chain uses TRBV5-4 with TRBJ2-2; D is possibly TRBD1 (6 bases). CDR3 size: 15 residues. The germline V gene has CDR1 SGHNT and CDR2 YYREEE (reference sequence). Deletions cut 0 bases from V and 3 bases from J, with 9 bases between.